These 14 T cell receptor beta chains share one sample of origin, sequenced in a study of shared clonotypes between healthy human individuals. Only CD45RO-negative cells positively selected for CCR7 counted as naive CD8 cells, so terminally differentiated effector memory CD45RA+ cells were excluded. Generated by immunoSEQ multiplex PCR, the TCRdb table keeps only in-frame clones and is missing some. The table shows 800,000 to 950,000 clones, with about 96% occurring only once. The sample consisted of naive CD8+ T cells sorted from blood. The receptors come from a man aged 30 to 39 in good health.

CDR3 nucleotide sequence: TGTGCCAGCATAGACGACACACAGAACACTGAAGCTTTCTTT. Encoded protein: CASIDDTQNTEAFF. The V call is TRBV2, the J call TRBJ1-1, with unresolved D. The CDR3 loop spans 14 amino acids. Trimming cost V 7 bases and J 1 base, with 13 bases left between them. In germline, CDR1 is SNHLY, CDR2 FYNNEI.

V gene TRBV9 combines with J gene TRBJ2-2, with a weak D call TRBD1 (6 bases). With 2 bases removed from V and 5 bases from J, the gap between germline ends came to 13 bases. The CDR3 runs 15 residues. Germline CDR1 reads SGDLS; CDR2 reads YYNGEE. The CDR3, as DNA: TGTGCCAGCAGCGTTAACAGGGTAGGGACCGGGGAGCTGTTTTTT. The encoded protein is CASSVNRVGTGELFF.

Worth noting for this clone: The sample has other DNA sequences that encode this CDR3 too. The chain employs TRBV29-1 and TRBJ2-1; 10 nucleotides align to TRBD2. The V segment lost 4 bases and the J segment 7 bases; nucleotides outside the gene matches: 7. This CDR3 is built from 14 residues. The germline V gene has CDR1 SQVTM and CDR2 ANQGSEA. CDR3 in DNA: TGCAGCGTTGCAGGGCTAGCGGGAGTTAATGAGCAGTTCTTC. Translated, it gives CSVAGLAGVNEQFF.

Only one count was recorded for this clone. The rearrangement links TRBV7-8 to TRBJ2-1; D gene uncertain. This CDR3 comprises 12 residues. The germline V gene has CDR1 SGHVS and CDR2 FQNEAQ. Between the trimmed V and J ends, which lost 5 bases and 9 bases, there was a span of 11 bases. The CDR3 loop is CASSPDRLEQFF. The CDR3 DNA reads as TGTGCCAGCAGCCCTGACCGGCTTGAGCAGTTCTTC.

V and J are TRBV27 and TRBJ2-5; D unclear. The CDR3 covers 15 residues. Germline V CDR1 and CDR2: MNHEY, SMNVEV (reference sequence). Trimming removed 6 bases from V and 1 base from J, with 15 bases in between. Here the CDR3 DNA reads TGTGCCAGCAGGGGAATAGCTGGTCCCCAAGAGACCCAGTACTTC. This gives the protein CASRGIAGPQETQYF.

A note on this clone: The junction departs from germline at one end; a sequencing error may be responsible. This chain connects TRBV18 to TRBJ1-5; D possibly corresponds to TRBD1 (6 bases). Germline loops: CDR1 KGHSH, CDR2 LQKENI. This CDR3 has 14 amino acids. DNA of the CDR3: TGTGCCAGCTCGCCACAGGGAAACAATCAGCCCCAGCATTTT. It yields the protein CASSPQGNNQPQHF.

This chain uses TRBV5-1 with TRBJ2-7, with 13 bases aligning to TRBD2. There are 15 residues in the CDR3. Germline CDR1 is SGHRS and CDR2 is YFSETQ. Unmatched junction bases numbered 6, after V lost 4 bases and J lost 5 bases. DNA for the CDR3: TGCGCCAGCAGCACTTATGGGACTAGCGGGGACGAGCAGTACTTC. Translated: CASSTYGTSGDEQYF. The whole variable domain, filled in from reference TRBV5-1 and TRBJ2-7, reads KAGVTQTPRYLIKTRGQQVTLSCSPISGHRSVSWYQQTPGQGLQFLFEYFSETQRNKGNFPGRFSGRQFSNSRSEMNVSTLELGDSALYLCASSTYGTSGDEQYFGPGTRLTVT.

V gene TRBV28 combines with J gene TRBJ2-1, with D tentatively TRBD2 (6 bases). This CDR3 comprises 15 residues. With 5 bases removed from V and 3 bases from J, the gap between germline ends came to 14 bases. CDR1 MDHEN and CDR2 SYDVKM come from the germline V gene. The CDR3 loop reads CASSLRGAGYNEQFF. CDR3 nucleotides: TGTGCCAGCAGTCTCCGGGGAGCGGGCTACAATGAGCAGTTCTTC.

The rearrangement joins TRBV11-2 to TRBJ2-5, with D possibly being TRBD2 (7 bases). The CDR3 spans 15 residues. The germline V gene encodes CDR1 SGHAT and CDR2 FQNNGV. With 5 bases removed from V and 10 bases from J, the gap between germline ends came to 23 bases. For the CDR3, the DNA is TGTGCCAGCAGCCGTATGAGGGGGGGAGGCCGGGGCCAGTACTTC. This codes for CASSRMRGGGRGQYF.

DNA of the CDR3: TGTGCCAGCAGTTTAATAATTGGAGGTGGCTACACCTTC. This encodes CASSLIIGGGYTF. This chain links TRBV27 with TRBJ1-2; D ambiguous. CDR3 length: 13 residues. Trimming removed 2 bases from V and 7 bases from J, with 11 bases in between. CDR1 and CDR2 from the germline V gene are MNHEY and SMNVEV (reference sequence).

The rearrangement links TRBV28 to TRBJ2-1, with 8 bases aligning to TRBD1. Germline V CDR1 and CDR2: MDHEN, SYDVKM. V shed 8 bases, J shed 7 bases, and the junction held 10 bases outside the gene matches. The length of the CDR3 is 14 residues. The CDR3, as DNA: TGTGCCAGCTCATTGACAGGGGTAGAAAATGAGCAGTTCTTC. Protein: CASSLTGVENEQFF.

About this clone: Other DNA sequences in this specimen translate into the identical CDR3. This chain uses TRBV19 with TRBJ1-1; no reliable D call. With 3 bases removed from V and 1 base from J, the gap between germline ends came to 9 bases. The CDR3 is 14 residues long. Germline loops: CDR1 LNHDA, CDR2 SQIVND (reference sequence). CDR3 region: CASSIAPPNTEAFF. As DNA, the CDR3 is TGTGCCAGTAGTATTGCGCCACCGAACACTGAAGCTTTCTTT.

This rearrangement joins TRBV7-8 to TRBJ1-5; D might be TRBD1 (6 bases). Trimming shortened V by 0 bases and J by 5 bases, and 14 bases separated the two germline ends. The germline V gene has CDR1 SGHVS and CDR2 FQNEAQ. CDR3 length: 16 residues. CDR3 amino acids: CASSLANRDTYQPQHF. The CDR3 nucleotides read TGTGCCAGCAGCTTAGCTAACCGGGACACCTATCAGCCCCAGCATTTT.

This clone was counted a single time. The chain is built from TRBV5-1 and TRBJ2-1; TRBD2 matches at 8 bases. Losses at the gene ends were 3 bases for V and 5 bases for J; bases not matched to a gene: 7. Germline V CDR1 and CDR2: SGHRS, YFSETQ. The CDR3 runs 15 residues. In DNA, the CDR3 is TGCGCCAGCAGCTCCGGGACTAGTTCCGACAATGAGCAGTTCTTC. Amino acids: CASSSGTSSDNEQFF.